Shown below are 15 T cell receptor beta chains from a single sample sequenced in a study of identical twins. TCRdb passed the 5' RACE reads through MiXCR, listing each CDR3 protein once. Of approximately 670,000 distinct CDR3 sequences listed, 6% to 6.5% were seen once; the top ten hold under 2%. The sequencing sample was made of naive T cells sorted from blood. The receptors were gathered from a man aged 18 to 30 in good health.

This clonotype was counted at least ten times. The V and J genes are TRBV20-1 and TRBJ2-1; D is undetermined. The germline CDR1 and CDR2 sequences are DFQATT and SNEGSKA (reference sequence). V dropped 1 base and J dropped 3 bases, with 1 base sitting between them. This CDR3 has 11 amino acids. The chain's CDR3 is CSARGYNEQFF. The DNA of the CDR3 is TGCAGTGCTAGAGGCTACAATGAGCAGTTCTTC.

The sample holds many counts of this clonotype. The rearrangement uses TRBV27 and TRBJ2-5, with 7 positions matching TRBD1. V lost 6 bases to trimming and J lost 3 bases; unmatched junction nucleotides: 13. CDR1 MNHEY and CDR2 SMNVEV come from the germline V gene (reference sequence). The CDR3 spans 16 residues. The CDR3 here is CASRLQGNYEEETQYF. The CDR3 DNA sequence: TGTGCCAGCAGACTACAGGGGAATTATGAGGAAGAGACCCAGTACTTC.

The rearrangement links TRBV27 to TRBJ2-4; 8 nucleotides agree with TRBD2. CDR3 length: 16 amino acids. V lost 6 bases to trimming and J lost 5 bases; unmatched junction nucleotides: 12. In germline, CDR1 is MNHEY, CDR2 SMNVEV (reference sequence). The CDR3 sequence is CASSPREGIVQNIQYF. The CDR3 DNA is TGTGCCAGCAGCCCCCGGGAGGGGATCGTCCAAAACATTCAGTACTTC.

V gene TRBV2 combines with J gene TRBJ2-7; D not resolved. The CDR3 consists of 14 residues. Deletions cut 4 bases from V and 0 bases from J, with 10 bases between. Germline-derived CDR1 and CDR2 are SNHLY and FYNNEI. The CDR3 nucleotides are TGTGCCAGCAGTGGAACGAGTAGCTCCTACGAGCAGTACTTC. It is translated as CASSGTSSSYEQYF. The full variable domain, completed using reference TRBV2 and TRBJ2-7, is EPEVTQTPSHQVTQMGQEVILRCVPISNHLYFYWYRQILGQKVEFLVSFYNNEISEKSEIFDDQFSVERPDGSNFTLKIRSTKLEDSAMYFCASSGTSSSYEQYFGPGTRLTVT.

This clonotype was found many times. This chain links TRBV12-3 or TRBV12-4 with TRBJ2-5; no reliable D call. The CDR3 is made up of 13 amino acids. V shed 3 bases and J shed 2 bases, with 7 bases lying between them. The CDR3 region is CASSFKAQETQYF. In DNA form, the CDR3 reads TGTGCCAGCAGTTTTAAAGCACAAGAGACCCAGTACTTC.

The chain uses TRBV28 and TRBJ2-7; no reliable D call. Between the trimmed V and J ends, which lost 5 bases and 3 bases, there was a span of 11 bases. The length of the CDR3 is 13 residues. CDR1 and CDR2 from the germline V gene are MDHEN and SYDVKM. The DNA of the CDR3 is TGTGCCAGCAGTGAATCCCACCACTACGAGCAGTACTTC. Translated: CASSESHHYEQYF.

This clonotype was counted many times. The J gene is TRBJ1-1, the V gene TRBV6-5; no reliable D call. Trimming shortened V by 0 bases and J by 11 bases, and 10 bases separated the two germline ends. The CDR3 consists of 12 residues. CDR1 is MNHEY, CDR2 SVGAGI, per germline. CDR3 sequence reads: CASSYSAGMAFF. CDR3 nucleotide sequence: TGTGCCAGCAGTTACTCGGCGGGGATGGCTTTCTTT.

This clonotype was observed once. The chain couples TRBV6-1 to TRBJ1-5, with D perhaps matching TRBD1 (5 bases). In germline, CDR1 is MNHNS, CDR2 SASEGT. V was shortened by 2 bases and J by 4 bases, with 15 bases between the two germline ends. The CDR3 is 16 residues long. The CDR3 DNA reads as TGTGCCAGCAGTGAAAATAGCAGGGTGTTTAATCAGCCCCAGCATTTT. This sequence encodes CASSENSRVFNQPQHF.

This clonotype was seen more than once but under ten times. The CDR3 coding sequence is TGCAGTGCTACCCCCCAGCGGGAGGGGTTCAATGAGCAGTTCTTC. Amino acid sequence: CSATPQREGFNEQFF. The rearrangement joins TRBV20-1 to TRBJ2-1; 10 bases match TRBD2. CDR3 length: 15 residues. The ends lost 4 bases at V and 6 bases at J; junction bases unmatched: 9. From germline, CDR1 is DFQATT and CDR2 SNEGSKA (reference sequence).

In its sample, this clonotype was seen a few times. This sequence joins TRBV27 and TRBJ2-6; D is unclear. The CDR3 consists of 14 residues. Germline-derived CDR1 and CDR2 are MNHEY and SMNVEV (reference sequence). Trimming took 6 bases from V and 4 from J, leaving 10 bases between them. This CDR3 is CASRRTAGANVLTF. CDR3 nucleotides: TGTGCCAGCAGAAGGACCGCCGGGGCCAACGTCCTGACTTTC.

This clonotype was seen many times. The V and J genes are TRBV12-3 or TRBV12-4 and TRBJ2-1; TRBD1 matches 9 bases. The CDR3 loop spans 15 amino acids. V shed 1 base, J shed 3 bases, and the junction held 1 base outside the gene matches. CDR3 sequence: CASSLGQGDYNEQFF. For the CDR3, the DNA is TGTGCCAGCAGTTTAGGACAGGGGGACTACAATGAGCAGTTCTTC.

This clonotype was found a few times. The chain couples TRBV28 to TRBJ2-1; TRBD2 aligns across 9 bases. The CDR3 extends over 16 amino acids. Germline CDR1 MDHEN, CDR2 SYDVKM. With 2 bases clipped from V and 4 bases from J, the junction kept 6 bases outside the gene matches. This chain's CDR3 is CASSLPSGVSYNEQFF. The CDR3 region has the DNA TGTGCCAGCAGTTTACCTAGCGGGGTCTCATACAATGAGCAGTTCTTC.

The V and J genes are TRBV20-1 and TRBJ2-5; D gene ambiguous. Germline CDR1 reads DFQATT; CDR2 reads SNEGSKA (reference sequence). The V end was cut by 4 bases, the J end by 1 base, with 10 bases between. The length of the CDR3 is 13 residues. The CDR3 is CSANGFGQETQYF. The CDR3 DNA sequence: TGCAGTGCTAACGGTTTCGGCCAAGAGACCCAGTACTTC.

The chain links TRBV12-3 or TRBV12-4 to TRBJ1-1; 8 bases map to TRBD1. CDR3 length: 13 residues. Trimming removed 7 bases from V and 4 bases from J; junction bases left unmatched: 5. The CDR3 region is CASTLGTGTEAFF. The CDR3 coding sequence is TGTGCCAGCACTTTGGGGACAGGCACTGAAGCTTTCTTT.

CDR3 nucleotide sequence: TGCGCCAGCAGCAACCCACAGGGTTCCGGGGAGCTGTTTTTT. Encoded protein: CASSNPQGSGELFF. The chain couples TRBV5-1 to TRBJ2-2, with a tentative D call TRBD1 (6 bases). Germline-derived CDR1 and CDR2 are SGHRS and YFSETQ. The CDR3 is made up of 14 amino acids. Trimming took off 4 bases at V and 6 bases at J, with 13 bases between the two ends.